Below, 25 T cell receptor beta chains from the same sample are listed, as sequenced in a study of identical twins. MiXCR, run by TCRdb on the 5' RACE reads, gives a single entry per CDR3 protein. The table lists 500,000 to 700,000 distinct CDR3 sequences, under 8.5% of them singletons, with 1.6% in the top ten. The sample was also reused in another study, on yellow fever vaccine responses in identical twins.

Sequencing was carried out using PBMCs. Every receptor here comes from a woman aged 18-29 years in good health.

The gene calls are TRBV10-1 and TRBJ2-5; no clear D gene. Trimming stripped 6 bases from V and 0 bases from J, with 8 bases between. CDR1 is WNHNN, CDR2 SYGVQD, per germline (reference sequence). The CDR3 loop spans 13 amino acids. The CDR3 DNA reads as TGCGCCAGCAGCCGGGCCAACCAAGAGACCCAGTACTTC. It is translated as CASSRANQETQYF.

The chain combines TRBV7-9 with TRBJ2-5; TRBD1 aligns across 9 bases. The CDR3 loop spans 15 amino acids. The trim removed 5 bases at V and 5 bases at J, leaving 9 bases unmatched. Germline CDR1 SEHNR, CDR2 FQNEAQ (reference sequence). The CDR3 DNA is TGTGCCAGCAGCCTAGGGACAGGGAATTTGGAGACCCAGTACTTC. As protein: CASSLGTGNLETQYF. Using reference TRBV7-9 and TRBJ2-5 for the parts outside the CDR3, the full variable domain is DTGVSQNPRHKITKRGQNVTFRCDPISEHNRLYWYRQTLGQGPEFLTYFQNEAQLEKSRLLSDRFSAERPKGSFSTLEIQRTEQGDSAMYLCASSLGTGNLETQYFGPGTRLLVL.

This clonotype was seen only a few times. The V call is TRBV7-3, the J call TRBJ2-4; 7 bases are shared with TRBD1. Trimming cost V 5 bases and J 7 bases; bases outside gene matches: 11. Germline CDR1 SGHTA, CDR2 FQGTGA. The CDR3 sequence is 15 residues long. The CDR3 nucleotides are TGTGCCAGCAGCAACACCACAGGGGCTGGGAACATTCAGTACTTC. Its protein product is CASSNTTGAGNIQYF.

The chain has TRBV5-1 and TRBJ2-3, with D possibly called TRBD1 or TRBD2 (6 bases each). The germline CDR1 and CDR2 sequences are SGHRS and YFSETQ. The CDR3 length is 15 residues. Trimming cost V 6 bases and J 1 base, with 15 bases left between them. Here the CDR3 DNA reads TGCGCCAGCACCGGGGGCGGGATTCGCACAGATACGCAGTATTTT. It specifies CASTGGGIRTDTQYF.

This clonotype was observed a handful of times. V gene TRBV7-3 combines with J gene TRBJ2-5, with D possibly being TRBD2 (5 bases). This CDR3 region has 15 residues. Deletions cut 4 bases from V and 2 bases from J, with 14 bases between. Germline V lookup: CDR1 SGHTA, CDR2 FQGTGA. The CDR3 reads CASSSLSGSQETQYF. CDR3 coding DNA: TGTGCCAGCAGCTCCCTCTCGGGGTCTCAAGAGACCCAGTACTTC.

In its sample, this clonotype was seen a few times. The J gene is TRBJ2-7, the V gene TRBV5-1; maybe TRBD2 (5 bases). V shed 7 bases and J shed 1 base, with 15 bases lying between them. The germline gives CDR1 SGHRS, CDR2 YFSETQ. The CDR3 is made up of 14 amino acids. The CDR3 nucleotides read TGCGCCAGCGTCTGGGAGAAGGGTTCCTACGAGCAGTACGTC. Encoded protein: CASVWEKGSYEQYV.

Only one count was recorded for this clonotype. This sequence joins TRBV5-5 and TRBJ2-7, with 15 bases that match TRBD2. The germline V gene encodes CDR1 SGHKS and CDR2 YYEKEE (reference sequence). This CDR3 contains 17 residues. J lost 7 bases, V lost 4 bases, and 12 bases had no gene match. CDR3 sequence reads: CASSNGLAGGPTSEQYV. CDR3 DNA sequence: TGTGCCAGCAGCAACGGACTAGCGGGGGGGCCAACGAGTGAGCAGTACGTC.

This clonotype was seen many times. The chain links TRBV5-1 to TRBJ2-3; 14 bases fit TRBD2. Losses at the gene ends were 4 bases for V and 3 bases for J; bases not matched to a gene: 10. Germline CDR1 reads SGHRS; CDR2 reads YFSETQ. The length of the CDR3 is 18 residues. CDR3 sequence reads: CASSPGLAGGSSTDTQYF. CDR3 bases: TGCGCCAGCAGCCCAGGACTAGCGGGAGGATCTTCGACAGATACGCAGTATTTT.

Ten or more counts support this clonotype. The chain joins TRBV7-3 to TRBJ2-7; D not resolved. V was cut by 11 bases and J by 4 bases, with 21 bases left in between. The CDR3 has 14 amino acids. Germline assignment: CDR1 SGHTA and CDR2 FQGTGA. The CDR3 region is CACTTRQPQYEQYF. The CDR3 DNA follows: TGTGCCTGTACTACGCGTCAGCCCCAATACGAGCAGTACTTC.

This chain links TRBV20-1 with TRBJ1-1; maybe TRBD1 (6 bases). The CDR3 is 12 residues long. Germline V lookup: CDR1 DFQATT, CDR2 SNEGSKA (reference sequence). Trimming stripped 7 bases from V and 6 bases from J, with 15 bases between. CDR3 coding DNA: TGCAGTGTAAGAGGGGGGGGCCCTGAAGCTTTCTTT. Its protein product is CSVRGGGPEAFF.

In its sample, this clonotype was seen a few times. The chain carries TRBV20-1 and TRBJ2-7; TRBD2 agrees at 8 bases. The CDR3 is 16 residues long. V was clipped by 0 bases and J by 3 bases; unmatched bases: 10. Germline loops: CDR1 DFQATT, CDR2 SNEGSKA (reference sequence). CDR3 nucleotide sequence: TGCAGTGCTAGAGATCCGGCGGGAGGTTTAATCTACGAGCAGTACTTC. Encoded protein: CSARDPAGGLIYEQYF.

This chain uses TRBV20-1 with TRBJ2-7; 9 nucleotides match TRBD1. This CDR3 comprises 16 residues. After removal of 5 bases from V and 3 bases from J, the junction contained 14 bases not matched to a gene. Germline values: CDR1 DFQATT, CDR2 SNEGSKA (reference sequence). CDR3 sequence (DNA): TGCAGTGCTCTAGGACAGGGGAAAGTTCGGAACTACGAGCAGTACTTC. This encodes CSALGQGKVRNYEQYF.

This clonotype occurred many times. The J gene is TRBJ2-2, the V gene TRBV5-1, with a possible D match to TRBD2 (6 bases). The CDR3 runs to 13 residues. Between the trimmed V and J ends, which lost 5 bases and 6 bases, there was a span of 11 bases. Germline CDR1 SGHRS, CDR2 YFSETQ. In nucleotides, the CDR3 is TGCGCCAGCAGATCGGGAGACCCCGGGGAGCTGTTTTTT. Translation gives CASRSGDPGELFF.

There are a few counts of this clonotype. The chain employs TRBV4-1 and TRBJ2-4; 7 nucleotides align to TRBD1. The germline V gene encodes CDR1 MGHRA and CDR2 YSYEKL. This CDR3 spans 15 amino acids. V trimming: 5 bases; J trimming: 1 base; junction bases outside the gene matches: 5. This CDR3 is CASSALGQAKNIQYF. The CDR3 nucleotides are TGCGCCAGCAGCGCATTGGGACAGGCCAAAAACATTCAGTACTTC.

This clonotype was counted at least ten times. V is TRBV6-6 and J is TRBJ1-5, with D perhaps matching TRBD1 (5 bases). The V gene lost 2 bases and the J gene lost 5 bases, with 7 bases spanning the gap. Germline CDR1 and CDR2: MNHNY and SVGAGI (reference sequence). CDR3 size: 13 residues. This CDR3 is CASSYRGDQPQHF. In DNA, the CDR3 is TGTGCCAGCAGTTACAGGGGAGATCAGCCCCAGCATTTT.

This clonotype was seen at least ten times. The V and J genes are TRBV6-5 and TRBJ1-2; a weak D match, TRBD1 (6 bases). Germline values: CDR1 MNHEY, CDR2 SVGAGI. The V end was cut by 3 bases, the J end by 2 bases, with 7 bases between. This CDR3 has 13 amino acids. In DNA form, the CDR3 reads TGTGCCAGCAGTTATACAGGGAACTATGGCTACACCTTC. Amino acids: CASSYTGNYGYTF.

This clonotype occurred a few times. The rearrangement uses TRBV12-3 or TRBV12-4 and TRBJ2-7, with unresolved D. Between the trimmed V and J ends, which lost 2 bases and 2 bases, there was a span of 10 bases. The length of the CDR3 is 14 residues. The CDR3 is CASSLKRRPYEQYF. For the CDR3, the DNA is TGTGCCAGCAGTTTAAAGAGGAGACCCTACGAGCAGTACTTC.

The V and J genes are TRBV11-2 and TRBJ2-3; 12 nucleotides align to TRBD2. Germline values: CDR1 SGHAT, CDR2 FQNNGV. There are 16 residues in the CDR3. V shed 4 bases and J 5 bases; nucleotides not matched to a gene: 7. CDR3 region: CASSSRLAGEVDTQYF. As DNA, the CDR3 is TGTGCCAGCAGCTCCCGACTAGCGGGAGAGGTAGATACGCAGTATTTT.

This clonotype was seen more than once but under ten times. V usage is TRBV28 and J usage is TRBJ2-1; D gene unclear. CDR1 MDHEN and CDR2 SYDVKM come from the germline V gene. The CDR3 spans 13 residues. V lost 6 bases and J 5 bases, leaving 11 bases between the germline ends. In nucleotides, the CDR3 is TGTGCCAGCAGCCTCATTGATCACAATGAGCAGTTCTTC. As protein: CASSLIDHNEQFF.

The gene calls are TRBV7-8 and TRBJ2-2, with D maybe TRBD1 (5 bases). V gave up 1 base and J gave up 1 base, with 16 bases separating them. The CDR3 contains 18 residues. Germline values: CDR1 SGHVS, CDR2 FQNEAQ. Here the CDR3 reads CASSLDGRGAWNTGELFF. CDR3 nucleotides: TGTGCCAGCAGCTTAGACGGGCGTGGGGCCTGGAACACCGGGGAGCTGTTTTTT.

This clonotype came up a few times. V gene TRBV7-3 combines with J gene TRBJ2-1, with 9 bases lining up with TRBD2. Germline loops: CDR1 SGHTA, CDR2 FQGTGA. The CDR3 is made up of 16 amino acids. V lost 3 bases, J lost 8 bases, and 11 bases stayed unmatched. CDR3 DNA sequence: TGTGCCAGCAGCTTTTCTCCGATAGCGGGGGTCGATGAGCAGTTCTTC. Its translation: CASSFSPIAGVDEQFF.

This clonotype was seen more than once but under ten times. The rearrangement joins TRBV20-1 to TRBJ2-1; 10 bases map to TRBD2. Trimming took 0 bases from V and 0 from J; bases not matched to a gene: 14. The germline V gene has CDR1 DFQATT and CDR2 SNEGSKA (reference sequence). The CDR3 has 20 amino acids. DNA for the CDR3: TGCAGTGCTAGAGATCGAACCACCAGAAGCGGGAGGGACTCCTACAATGAGCAGTTCTTC. Translating gives CSARDRTTRSGRDSYNEQFF.

The chain recombines TRBV28 with TRBJ2-7; D is unclear. This CDR3 has 14 amino acids. CDR1 is MDHEN and CDR2 is SYDVKM in the germline V gene. V lost 4 bases and J 7 bases, leaving 17 bases between the germline ends. Here the CDR3 reads CASSSRHLGSEQYF. In DNA, the CDR3 is TGTGCCAGCAGTTCGCGACACCTGGGGTCTGAGCAGTACTTC.

This clonotype was detected a few times. J is TRBJ2-1 and V is TRBV12-5; possibly TRBD2 for D (5 bases). V shed 2 bases and J shed 10 bases, with 12 bases lying between them. The CDR3 totals 13 residues. Germline assignment: CDR1 LGHNT and CDR2 FRNRAP. The CDR3 sequence: CASGLYPGREQFF. The CDR3 bases are TGTGCTAGTGGTTTGTACCCGGGAAGAGAGCAGTTCTTC.

The chain links TRBV11-3 to TRBJ2-5; possible D gene TRBD1, 6 bases. CDR1 and CDR2 (germline): SGHNT, YENEEA. The V end lost 6 bases, the J end lost 5 bases, and 19 bases lay between the germline ends. The CDR3 spans 15 residues. The CDR3 is CASRFETRGQETQYF. Here the CDR3 DNA reads TGTGCCAGCAGGTTTGAGACCAGGGGCCAGGAGACCCAGTACTTC.